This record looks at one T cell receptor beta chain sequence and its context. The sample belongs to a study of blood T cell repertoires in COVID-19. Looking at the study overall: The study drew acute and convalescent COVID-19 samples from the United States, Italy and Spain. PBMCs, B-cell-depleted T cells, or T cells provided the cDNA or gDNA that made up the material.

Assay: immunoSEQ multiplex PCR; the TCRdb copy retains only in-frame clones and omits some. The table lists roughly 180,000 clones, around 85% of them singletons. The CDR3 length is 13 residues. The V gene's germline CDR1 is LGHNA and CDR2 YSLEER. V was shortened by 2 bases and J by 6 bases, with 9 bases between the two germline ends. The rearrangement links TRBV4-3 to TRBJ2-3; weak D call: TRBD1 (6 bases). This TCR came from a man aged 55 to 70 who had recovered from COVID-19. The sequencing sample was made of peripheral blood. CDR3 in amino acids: CASSQQGFDTQYF. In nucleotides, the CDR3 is TGCGCCAGCAGCCAACAGGGGTTTGATACGCAGTATTTT.